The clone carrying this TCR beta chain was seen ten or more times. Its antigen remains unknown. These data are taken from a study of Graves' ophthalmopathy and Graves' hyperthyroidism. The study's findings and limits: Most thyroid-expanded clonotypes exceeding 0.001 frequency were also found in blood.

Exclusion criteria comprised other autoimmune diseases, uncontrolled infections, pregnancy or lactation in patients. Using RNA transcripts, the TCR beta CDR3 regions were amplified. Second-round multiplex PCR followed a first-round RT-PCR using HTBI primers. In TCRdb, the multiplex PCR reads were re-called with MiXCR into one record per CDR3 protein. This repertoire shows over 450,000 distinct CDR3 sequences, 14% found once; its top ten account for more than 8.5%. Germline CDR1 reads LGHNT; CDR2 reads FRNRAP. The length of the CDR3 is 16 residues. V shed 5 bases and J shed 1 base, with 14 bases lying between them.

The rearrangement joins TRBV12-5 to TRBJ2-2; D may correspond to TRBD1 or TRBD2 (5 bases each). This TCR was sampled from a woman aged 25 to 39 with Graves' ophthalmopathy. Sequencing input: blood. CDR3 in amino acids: CASGTTTGRNTGELFF. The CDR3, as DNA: TGTGCTAGTGGTACCACAACGGGACGGAACACCGGGGAGCTGTTTTTT.